This T cell receptor (beta chain) was identified during a study of blood T cells in healthy people across ages. Primed by a sample-barcoded 5' primer and a J-beta primer mix, a second PCR proceeded for 7 to 11 cycles. TCRdb recomputed calls from the 5' RACE reads with MiXCR, one row per CDR3 protein. The sample consists of 920,000 or so distinct CDR3 sequences, 35% to 55% of them appearing once. This clonotype was obtained from a woman aged 55-75 years in good health. Material: blood.

CDR3 in amino acids: CANRIGTFQDTQYF. DNA of the CDR3: TGTGCCAACCGAATTGGGACGTTCCAAGATACGCAGTATTTT. V usage is TRBV6-5 and J usage is TRBJ2-3, with D possibly called TRBD1 or TRBD2 (5 bases each). Trimming pared 10 bases from V and 5 bases from J, leaving 19 bases between. The germline V gene encodes CDR1 MNHEY and CDR2 SVGAGI. The CDR3 has 14 amino acids.